Listed here is a single T cell receptor (beta chain). Mismatch with germline at one junction end may stem from a read error. This specimen belongs to a study of T cell repertoires in cytomegalovirus infection. Whole-study context: CMV infection together with matching HLA type was indicated by public TCR beta signatures.

MiXCR was run by TCRdb on the reads, yielding one entry per CDR3 protein. In the table there are more than 350,000 distinct CDR3 sequences, roughly 30% of which are singletons. The CDR3 is 18 residues long. Germline CDR1 reads SGHVS; CDR2 reads FQNEAQ. This chain uses TRBV7-8 with TRBJ1-6, with D unresolved. This TCR came from a human donor in good health (CMV status not recorded). Some clones in this sample may be carry-over from other donors' samples. Sequencing was performed on PBMCs. The CDR3 DNA follows: TGTGCCAGCAGCTTAGTAGTTCGGGAGACCCACTATAATTCACCCCTCCAATTT. This codes for CASSLVVRETHYNSPLQF.